The TCR beta chain described here comes from a study of shared T cell receptors in the human thymus. Data came from immunoSEQ multiplex PCR; TCRdb stores just in-frame clones and leaves some out. Of 500,000 to 750,000 clones in the sample, 85% to 90% are singletons; the top ten hold 0.01%. Per germline, CDR1 SQVTM and CDR2 ANQGSEA. CDR3 size: 13 residues. The V and J ends lost 8 bases and 0 bases respectively, with 13 bases between them. These data were likewise used in another study, on human thymus T cells. This second report adds: The sample donors, healthy Finnish infants, were having corrective surgery for congenital heart defects. Corrective cardiac surgery supplied the resected thymus tissue. Thymic as well as blood repertoires seemed to favor certain V and J genes unevenly. Unrelated people showed highly overlapping thymic repertoires, related research reported.

Sequenced: thymocytes. V is TRBV29-1 and J is TRBJ1-1; D gene unclear. This sequence was found in a boy under three years old with a congenital heart defect. In DNA, the CDR3 is TGCAGCCCCGGACTGCTCATGAACACTGAAGCTTTCTTT. It yields the protein CSPGLLMNTEAFF. Supplemented by reference TRBV29-1 and TRBJ1-1, the full variable domain reads SAVISQKPSRDICQRGTSLTIQCQVDSQVTMMFWYRQQPGQSLTLIATANQGSEATYESGFVIDKFPISRPNLTFSTLTVSNMSPEDSSIYLCSPGLLMNTEAFFGQGTRLTVV.